The entry below describes one T cell receptor beta chain. Repertoires were generated with immunoSEQ multiplex PCR, while TCRdb's copy carries only in-frame clones and drops some. In the table there are some 500,000 clones, roughly 90% of which are singletons. Recruits, aged about 18 to 89 years, lived in 24 US areas. The entry originates in a study of blood T cell repertoires in COVID-19. Study context: Acute and convalescent COVID-19 specimens originated in the United States, Italy and Spain. T cells, B-cell-depleted T cells, or PBMCs provided the cDNA or gDNA that served as material.

The material sequenced was PBMCs or T cells enriched from blood (not recorded which). The receptor was isolated from a woman between 40 and 50 years old who had recovered from COVID-19.

The CDR3 nucleotides are TGTGCCACCAGTGATTTCCCTGGCGGGACCCACAATGAGCAGTTCTTC. Translating gives CATSDFPGGTHNEQFF. This chain uses TRBV24-1 with TRBJ2-1; D perhaps matches TRBD2 (6 bases). Looked up from germline, CDR1 is KGHDR and CDR2 is SFDVKD. The CDR3 extends over 16 amino acids. V dropped 1 base and J dropped 5 bases, with 14 bases sitting between them.